The subject of this entry is one T cell receptor beta chain. The CDR3 has 13 amino acids. The germline gives CDR1 SNHLY, CDR2 FYNNEI. V lost 5 bases to trimming and J lost 0 bases, with 4 bases between them. This entry is derived from a study of long-term antiretroviral therapy in people with HIV. Researchers report immunoSEQ v3.0 was run at survey level. Sequenced by immunoSEQ multiplex PCR; TCRdb stores in-frame clones only, minus some. This sample has tens of thousands of clones; roughly 85% occur once, and the top ten carry about 10%. The J gene is TRBJ2-2, the V gene TRBV2; unclear D gene. Sequenced material: unsorted PBMCs, taken about 2.4 years after starting antiretroviral therapy. This receptor was identified in a middle-aged man with HIV. In DNA, the CDR3 is TGTGCCAGCAGTCCCACGAACACCGGGGAGCTGTTTTTT. Translating gives CASSPTNTGELFF.